This T cell receptor beta chain is drawn from a study of tumor-infiltrating lymphocytes in oesophageal squamous cell carcinoma. CDR1 SGHDT and CDR2 YYEEEE come from the germline V gene. The V segment lost 5 bases and the J segment 3 bases; nucleotides outside the gene matches: 8. This CDR3 has 15 amino acids. TCRdb reprocessed the PCR reads via MiXCR and lists one record per CDR3 protein. The data show approximately 18,000 distinct CDR3 sequences, approximately 50% seen once. The TCR originated in a male donor with esophageal squamous cell carcinoma. The chain carries TRBV5-6 and TRBJ1-2; 9 bases are a match to TRBD1. Sequenced material: esophageal tumor tissue. The CDR3 reads CASRLGQGRDYGYTF. The CDR3 coding sequence is TGTGCCAGCAGGTTAGGACAGGGGAGAGACTATGGCTACACCTTC.